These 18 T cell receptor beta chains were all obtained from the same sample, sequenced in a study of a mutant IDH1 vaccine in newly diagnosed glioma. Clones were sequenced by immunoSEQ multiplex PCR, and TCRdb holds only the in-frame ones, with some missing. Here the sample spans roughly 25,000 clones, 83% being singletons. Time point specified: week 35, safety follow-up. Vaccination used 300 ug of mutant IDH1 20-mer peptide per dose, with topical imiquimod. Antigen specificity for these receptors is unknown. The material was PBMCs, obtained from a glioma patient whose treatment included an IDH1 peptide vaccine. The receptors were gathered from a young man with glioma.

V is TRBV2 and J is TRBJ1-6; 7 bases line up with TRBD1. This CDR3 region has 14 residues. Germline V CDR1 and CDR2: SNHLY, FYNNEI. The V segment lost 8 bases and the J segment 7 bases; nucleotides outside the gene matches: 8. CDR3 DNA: TGTGCCAGCCTCAGGGAGGGGGCAAATTCACCCCTCCACTTT. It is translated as CASLREGANSPLHF.

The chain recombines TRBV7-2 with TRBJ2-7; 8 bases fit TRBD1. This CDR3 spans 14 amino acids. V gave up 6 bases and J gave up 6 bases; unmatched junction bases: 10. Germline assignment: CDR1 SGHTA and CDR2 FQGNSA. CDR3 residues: CASSPSGQVGEQYF. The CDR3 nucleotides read TGTGCCAGCAGTCCTTCGGGACAGGTCGGCGAGCAGTACTTC. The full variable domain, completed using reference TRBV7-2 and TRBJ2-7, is GAGVSQSPSNKVTEKGKDVELRCDPISGHTALYWYRQSLGQGLEFLIYFQGNSAPDKSGLPSDRFSAERTGGSVSTLTIQRTQQEDSAVYLCASSPSGQVGEQYFGPGTRLTVT.

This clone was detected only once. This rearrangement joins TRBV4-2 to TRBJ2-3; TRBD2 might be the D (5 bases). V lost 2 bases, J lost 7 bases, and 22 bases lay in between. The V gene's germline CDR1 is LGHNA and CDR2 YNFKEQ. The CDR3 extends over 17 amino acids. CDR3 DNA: TGTGCCAGCAGCCAACACGGTGTGCGGGCCGAATTCAATACGCAGTATTTT. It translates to CASSQHGVRAEFNTQYF.

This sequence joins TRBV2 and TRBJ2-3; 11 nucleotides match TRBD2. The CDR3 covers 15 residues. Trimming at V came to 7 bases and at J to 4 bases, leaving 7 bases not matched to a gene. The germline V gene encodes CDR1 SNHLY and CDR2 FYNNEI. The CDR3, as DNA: TGTGCCAGCAAGGGACTAGCGGCTCCTGCAGATACGCAGTATTTT. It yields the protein CASKGLAAPADTQYF.

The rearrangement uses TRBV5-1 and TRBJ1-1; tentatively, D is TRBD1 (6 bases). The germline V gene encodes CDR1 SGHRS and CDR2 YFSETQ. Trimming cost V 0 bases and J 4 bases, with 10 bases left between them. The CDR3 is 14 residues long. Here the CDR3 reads CASSLGGGGTEAFF. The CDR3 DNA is TGCGCCAGCAGCTTGGGTGGGGGCGGCACTGAAGCTTTCTTT. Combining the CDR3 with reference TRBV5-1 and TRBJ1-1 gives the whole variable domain KAGVTQTPRYLIKTRGQQVTLSCSPISGHRSVSWYQQTPGQGLQFLFEYFSETQRNKGNFPGRFSGRQFSNSRSEMNVSTLELGDSALYLCASSLGGGGTEAFFGQGTRLTVV.

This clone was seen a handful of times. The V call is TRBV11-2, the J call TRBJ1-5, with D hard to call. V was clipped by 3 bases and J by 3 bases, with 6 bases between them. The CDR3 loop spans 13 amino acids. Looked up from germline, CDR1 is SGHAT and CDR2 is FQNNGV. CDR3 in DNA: TGTGCCAGCAGCTTCCTACCCAATCAGCCCCAGCATTTT. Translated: CASSFLPNQPQHF.

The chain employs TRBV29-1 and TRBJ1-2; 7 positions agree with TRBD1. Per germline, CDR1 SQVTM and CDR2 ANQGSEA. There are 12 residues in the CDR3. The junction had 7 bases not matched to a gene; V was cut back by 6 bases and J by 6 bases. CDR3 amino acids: CSVDRDGNGYTF. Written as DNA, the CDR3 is TGCAGCGTCGACAGGGACGGGAATGGCTACACCTTC.

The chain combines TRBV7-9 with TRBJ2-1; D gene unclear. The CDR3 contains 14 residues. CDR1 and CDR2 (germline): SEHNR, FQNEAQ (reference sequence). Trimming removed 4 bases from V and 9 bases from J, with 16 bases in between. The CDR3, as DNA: TGTGCCAGCAGCTCGCCGCAGTGGAGTTTTGAGCAGTTCTTC. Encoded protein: CASSSPQWSFEQFF. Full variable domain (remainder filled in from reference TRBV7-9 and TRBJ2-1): DTGVSQNPRHKITKRGQNVTFRCDPISEHNRLYWYRQTLGQGPEFLTYFQNEAQLEKSRLLSDRFSAERPKGSFSTLEIQRTEQGDSAMYLCASSSPQWSFEQFFGPGTRLTVL.

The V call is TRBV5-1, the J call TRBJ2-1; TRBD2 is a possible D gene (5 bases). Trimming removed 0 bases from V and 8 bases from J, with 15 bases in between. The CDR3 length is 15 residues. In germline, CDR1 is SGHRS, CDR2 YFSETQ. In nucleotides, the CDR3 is TGCGCCAGCAGCTTGGCCGGGCCCGGGGTCGATGAGCAGTTCTTC. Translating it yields CASSLAGPGVDEQFF.

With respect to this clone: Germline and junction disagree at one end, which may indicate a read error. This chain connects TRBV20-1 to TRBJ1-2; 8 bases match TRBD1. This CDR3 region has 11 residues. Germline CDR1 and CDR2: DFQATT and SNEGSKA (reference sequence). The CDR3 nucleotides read TGCAGTGCTAGCGATTCCGGGACAGGCCGCTTC. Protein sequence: CSASDSGTGRF.

In DNA form, the CDR3 reads TGTGCCGCTGGGGGCGAGCAGTACTTC. Translated, it gives CAAGGEQYF. The V call is TRBV25-1, the J call TRBJ2-7; D assignment may be TRBD1 or TRBD2 (5 bases each). The length of the CDR3 is 9 residues. Looked up from germline, CDR1 is MGHDK and CDR2 is SYGVNS. Trimming took 11 bases from V and 6 from J, leaving 8 bases between them.

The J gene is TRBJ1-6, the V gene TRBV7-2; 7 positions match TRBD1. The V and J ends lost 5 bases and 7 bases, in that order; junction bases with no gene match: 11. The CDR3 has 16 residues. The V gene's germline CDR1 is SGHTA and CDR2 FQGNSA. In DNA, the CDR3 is TGTGCCAGCAGCCCCAGGAACCCAGGGGGGAATTCACCCCTCCACTTT. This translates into CASSPRNPGGNSPLHF.

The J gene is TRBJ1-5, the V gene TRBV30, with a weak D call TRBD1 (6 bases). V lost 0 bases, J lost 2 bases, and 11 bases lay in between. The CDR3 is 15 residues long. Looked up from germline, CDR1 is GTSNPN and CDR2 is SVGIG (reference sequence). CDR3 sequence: CAWSVSGARNQPQHF. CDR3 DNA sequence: TGTGCCTGGAGTGTATCAGGGGCTCGCAATCAGCCCCAGCATTTT. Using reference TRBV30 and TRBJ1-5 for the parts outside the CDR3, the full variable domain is SQTIHQWPATLVQPVGSPLSLECTVEGTSNPNLYWYRQAAGRGLQLLFYSVGIGQISSEVPQNLSASRPQDRQFILSSKKLLLSDSGFYLCAWSVSGARNQPQHFGDGTRLSIL.

The CDR3 reads CASTNRATNEKLFF. In DNA, the CDR3 is TGTGCCAGTACTAACAGGGCAACTAATGAAAAACTGTTTTTT. The V gene is TRBV19, the J gene TRBJ1-4, with D perhaps TRBD1 (6 bases). CDR1 is LNHDA and CDR2 is SQIVND in the germline V gene (reference sequence). The ends were cut back, 7 bases at V and 0 bases at J, with 9 bases in the middle. The CDR3 has 14 residues.

CDR3 in amino acids: CASSLPAASGNYEQYF. CDR3 DNA: TGTGCCAGCAGCTTGCCCGCAGCTAGCGGAAACTACGAGCAGTACTTC. The chain uses TRBV11-2 and TRBJ2-7, with 7 bases aligning to TRBD2. After removal of 3 bases from V and 3 bases from J, the junction contained 11 bases not matched to a gene. Germline values: CDR1 SGHAT, CDR2 FQNNGV. This CDR3 comprises 16 residues.

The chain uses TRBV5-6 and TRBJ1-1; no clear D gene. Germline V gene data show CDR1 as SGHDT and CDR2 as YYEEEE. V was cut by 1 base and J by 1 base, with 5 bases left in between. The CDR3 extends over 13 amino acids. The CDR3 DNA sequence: TGTGCCAGCAGCTTGTATTGGAACACTGAAGCTTTCTTT. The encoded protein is CASSLYWNTEAFF.

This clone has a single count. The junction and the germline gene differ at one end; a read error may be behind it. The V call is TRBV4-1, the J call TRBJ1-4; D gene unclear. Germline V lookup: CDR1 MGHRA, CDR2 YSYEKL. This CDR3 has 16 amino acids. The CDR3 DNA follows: TGCGCCAGCACCCAATCAAACCGGCTGGCGAATGAAAAACTGTTTTTT. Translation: CASTQSNRLANEKLFF.

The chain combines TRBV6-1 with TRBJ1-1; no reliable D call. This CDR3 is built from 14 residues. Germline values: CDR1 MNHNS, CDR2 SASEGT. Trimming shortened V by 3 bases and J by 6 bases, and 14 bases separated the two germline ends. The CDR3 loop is CASSDTRGRAEAFF. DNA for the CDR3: TGTGCCAGCAGTGATACCCGGGGTAGAGCTGAAGCTTTCTTT.